This TCR beta chain was observed in a study of tissue T cells after allogeneic stem cell transplantation. Regarding this clone: Gene names are mouse gene names. The missing CDR3 end, 1 residue past where the read stops, is filled in from the germline J gene.

Trimming took 7 bases from V and 3 from J, leaving 10 bases between them. In germline, CDR1 is MSHET, CDR2 SYDVDS. The CDR3 runs 14 residues. Using immunoSEQ multiplex PCR, the repertoire was profiled, and TCRdb retains in-frame clones only, with some absent. The sample lists roughly 45,000 clones; approximately 73% were seen once. The source of this sequence is a pool of C57BL/6 mice in good health. Sequenced input: sorted cells pooled from one or two spleens. The rearrangement joins TRBV29 to TRBJ1-6, with D perhaps matching TRBD1 (5 bases). TRBJ1-6 belongs to the ORF category, with a function that is uncertain. The CDR3 loop reads CASTGTLYNSPLYF. Incomplete CDR3 DNA: TGTGCTAGCACCGGGACTCTCTATAATTCGCCCCTCTAC.